The 25 T cell receptor beta chains in this list originate from one sample, sequenced in a study of regulatory T cells in long-lasting Graves disease. Combining iRepertoire HTBI primers with Arm-PCR of CDR3 regions, the authors built TCR beta libraries. Via MiXCR, TCRdb re-called the multiplex PCR reads, giving one row per CDR3 protein. The data show roughly 400,000 distinct CDR3 sequences, over 20% seen once. Time point reported: persistent/refractory GD, antithyroid drugs over 5 years with positive TRAb. RNA isolated from PBMCs was used to make the TCR library. The sample consisted of peripheral blood mononuclear cells (PBMCs), taken when the disease was refractory, from a patient treated with antithyroid drugs. The receptor set was obtained from a female donor with Graves disease.

This chain links TRBV29-1 with TRBJ1-2; no clear D gene. CDR3 length: 11 amino acids. Trimming left V 2 bases short and J 7 bases short, with 8 bases between. CDR1 and CDR2 (germline): SQVTM, ANQGSEA. The CDR3 is CSVEKEGGYTF. CDR3 coding DNA: TGCAGCGTTGAAAAAGAGGGTGGCTACACCTTC.

This clonotype appeared many times. The V and J genes are TRBV28 and TRBJ2-5; TRBD2 matches at 10 bases. There are 16 residues in the CDR3. J lost 5 bases, V lost 3 bases, and 9 bases had no gene match. CDR1 and CDR2 from the germline V gene are MDHEN and SYDVKM. The CDR3 DNA reads TGTGCCAGCAGTTTCCTCCTAGCGGGAGCAAAGGAGACCCAGTACTTC. It specifies CASSFLLAGAKETQYF.

This clonotype appeared many times. The chain combines TRBV10-3 with TRBJ2-2; possible D gene TRBD2, 6 bases. V was clipped by 10 bases and J by 5 bases, with 23 bases between them. The germline CDR1 and CDR2 sequences are ENHRY and SYGVKD. The CDR3 consists of 16 residues. The CDR3 is CATRRVDLAGTGELFF. The CDR3 DNA sequence: TGTGCCACCCGGCGCGTTGATCTCGCGGGGACCGGGGAGCTGTTTTTT.

This clonotype showed up many times. This sequence joins TRBV7-3 and TRBJ2-2; the match to TRBD1 covers 8 bases. Trimming cost V 5 bases and J 4 bases; bases outside gene matches: 3. The length of the CDR3 is 14 residues. CDR1 and CDR2 from the germline V gene are SGHTA and FQGTGA. CDR3 nucleotide sequence: TGTGCCAGCAGCCCACAGGGGGTCACCGGGGAGCTGTTTTTT. As protein: CASSPQGVTGELFF.

In nucleotides, the CDR3 is TGCGCCAGCAGCCAGGCCGGGACGTCGTCTTACGAGCAGTACTTC. Translating it yields CASSQAGTSSYEQYF. This chain joins TRBV4-1 and TRBJ2-7; D could derive from TRBD1 or TRBD2 (5 bases each). The V and J ends lost 3 bases and 4 bases respectively, with 16 bases between them. Germline CDR1 and CDR2: MGHRA and YSYEKL. The CDR3 has 15 amino acids.

This chain joins TRBV10-3 and TRBJ2-7, with TRBD2 identical over 8 bases. CDR3 size: 14 residues. J was trimmed by 3 bases and V by 3 bases; bases with no gene match: 4. Germline-derived CDR1 and CDR2 are ENHRY and SYGVKD. The CDR3 region is CAISEVSGSYEQYF. Here the CDR3 DNA reads TGTGCCATCAGTGAAGTCAGCGGGAGCTACGAGCAGTACTTC.

In this sample, this clonotype turned up many times. Here the CDR3 DNA reads TGTGCCAGCAGTAGAGGGGGGGAGATCTACGAGCAGTACTTC. This codes for CASSRGGEIYEQYF. This chain joins TRBV12-3 or TRBV12-4 and TRBJ2-7; D is possibly TRBD2 (7 bases). Trimming removed 5 bases from V and 3 bases from J, with 14 bases in between. The CDR3 loop spans 14 amino acids.

Written as DNA, the CDR3 is TGTGCCAGCAGCTTAGGTTCTGGGGATTCACCCCTCCACTTT. It translates to CASSLGSGDSPLHF. The rearrangement links TRBV7-9 to TRBJ1-6; D remains unclear. This CDR3 has 14 residues. CDR1 is SEHNR, CDR2 FQNEAQ, per germline (reference sequence). The V gene lost 1 base and the J gene lost 8 bases, with 9 bases spanning the gap.

This clonotype was picked up many times. V gene TRBV9 combines with J gene TRBJ2-5; D is unclear. The V gene lost 3 bases and the J gene lost 2 bases, with 11 bases spanning the gap. This CDR3 comprises 14 residues. Germline CDR1 and CDR2: SGDLS and YYNGEE. As DNA, the CDR3 is TGTGCCAGCAGCGCCGCCGGTGAGCAAGAGACCCAGTACTTC. Translation gives CASSAAGEQETQYF.

In this sample, this clonotype turned up many times. The genes are TRBV2 and TRBJ2-2, with 10 bases fitting TRBD1. The CDR3 totals 16 residues. J was trimmed by 4 bases and V by 2 bases; bases with no gene match: 4. Germline lookup yields CDR1 SNHLY and CDR2 FYNNEI. This CDR3 reads CASSELGQGTTGELFF. The DNA for the CDR3 is TGTGCCAGCAGTGAATTGGGACAGGGGACCACCGGGGAGCTGTTTTTT.

This clonotype was observed a few times. The CDR3 coding sequence is TGTGCCAGCGGGGGGCAGAACTCCTACGAGCAGTACTTC. Translating gives CASGGQNSYEQYF. J is TRBJ2-7 and V is TRBV5-6; D possibly uses TRBD1 or TRBD2 (6 bases each). Germline V gene lookup returns CDR1 SGHDT and CDR2 YYEEEE. V was cut by 7 bases and J by 0 bases, with 11 bases left in between. The CDR3 has 13 amino acids.

This clonotype occurred a few times. The gene calls are TRBV7-9 and TRBJ2-7; D perhaps matches TRBD2 (5 bases). CDR1 is SEHNR, CDR2 FQNEAQ, per germline (reference sequence). This CDR3 contains 12 residues. The ends were cut back, 8 bases at V and 4 bases at J, with 12 bases in the middle. The CDR3 spells CASGRDPYEQYF. DNA of the CDR3: TGTGCCAGCGGGAGAGACCCGTACGAGCAGTACTTC.

In this sample, this clonotype turned up a few times. V and J are TRBV4-1 and TRBJ2-7; maybe TRBD2 (5 bases). V lost 1 base to trimming and J lost 3 bases, with 13 bases between them. Germline CDR1 MGHRA, CDR2 YSYEKL. The CDR3 has 15 residues. CDR3: CASSQGGYPLYEQYF. DNA for the CDR3: TGCGCCAGCAGCCAAGGCGGGTACCCCCTCTACGAGCAGTACTTC.

V gene TRBV7-8 combines with J gene TRBJ1-5; D is ambiguous. Germline V gene lookup returns CDR1 SGHVS and CDR2 FQNEAQ. Deletions cut 8 bases from V and 3 bases from J, with 2 bases between. The CDR3 is 10 residues long. The CDR3 nucleotides are TGTGCCAGCCCCAATCAGCCCCAGCATTTT. The encoded protein is CASPNQPQHF.

The chain combines TRBV3-1 with TRBJ2-5; TRBD2 is a possible D gene (5 bases). The V gene lost 2 bases and the J gene lost 0 bases, with 10 bases spanning the gap. The germline V gene encodes CDR1 LGHDT and CDR2 YNNKEL (reference sequence). CDR3 length equals 15 residues. The CDR3 nucleotides are TGTGCCAGCAGCCAAAGATACGGGGACCAAGAGACCCAGTACTTC. Protein: CASSQRYGDQETQYF.

This clonotype was seen once. This chain uses TRBV2 with TRBJ2-5, with 11 bases lining up with TRBD1. The CDR3 contains 14 residues. Germline CDR1 is SNHLY and CDR2 is FYNNEI. V was pared by 7 bases and J by 4 bases, with 5 bases of the junction left unmatched. The CDR3 DNA reads as TGTGCCAGCACGGACAGGGGGCAGCGAGAGACCCAGTACTTC. Translation: CASTDRGQRETQYF.

This clonotype was counted at least ten times. This chain uses TRBV30 with TRBJ1-2; TRBD1 is a possible D gene (5 bases). CDR3 length equals 11 residues. V was pared by 4 bases and J by 8 bases, with 11 bases between. The germline V gene encodes CDR1 GTSNPN and CDR2 SVGIG (reference sequence). CDR3 DNA: TGTGCCTGGAACTGGGGCAGCGGCTACACCTTC. Its translation is CAWNWGSGYTF.

The genes are TRBV4-1 and TRBJ2-7; no firm D call. Germline CDR1 MGHRA, CDR2 YSYEKL. V shed 1 base and J shed 4 bases, with 8 bases lying between them. This CDR3 region has 13 residues. CDR3: CASSQGMGYEQYF. CDR3 coding DNA: TGCGCCAGCAGCCAAGGGATGGGATACGAGCAGTACTTC.

The chain uses TRBV5-1 and TRBJ2-4, with TRBD1 identical over 10 bases. Looked up from germline, CDR1 is SGHRS and CDR2 is YFSETQ. Unmatched junction bases numbered 10, after V lost 3 bases and J lost 1 base. This CDR3 is 18 amino acids long. The CDR3 nucleotides read TGCGCCAGCAGCTCGACAGGGGGCGCCGAATGGGCCAAAAACATTCAGTACTTC. Protein sequence: CASSSTGGAEWAKNIQYF.

Ten or more counts support this clonotype. The genes are TRBV28 and TRBJ1-2; D is perhaps TRBD1 (6 bases). CDR1 and CDR2 (germline): MDHEN, SYDVKM. The CDR3 consists of 13 residues. Trimming shortened V by 6 bases and J by 5 bases, and 13 bases separated the two germline ends. This CDR3 reads CASRQGLAYGYTF. The CDR3 DNA reads TGTGCCAGCAGACAGGGACTTGCGTATGGCTACACCTTC.

In its sample, this clonotype was seen many times. V is TRBV20-1 and J is TRBJ1-5; D is unresolved. Germline CDR1 is DFQATT and CDR2 is SNEGSKA (reference sequence). The CDR3 consists of 12 residues. The V and J ends lost 6 bases and 4 bases respectively, with 10 bases between them. The DNA for the CDR3 is TGCAGTGCAGTGGACGGTAATCAGCCCCAGCATTTT. This sequence encodes CSAVDGNQPQHF.

This clonotype appeared many times. The chain links TRBV3-1 to TRBJ2-5; D is undetermined. The CDR3 has 16 amino acids. The germline V gene encodes CDR1 LGHDT and CDR2 YNNKEL (reference sequence). V lost 0 bases and J 5 bases, leaving 16 bases between the germline ends. Here the CDR3 reads CASSQELSAFRETQYF. The CDR3, as DNA: TGTGCCAGCAGCCAAGAGTTGAGCGCGTTCAGGGAGACCCAGTACTTC.

This clonotype has ten or more counts. The rearrangement links TRBV28 to TRBJ1-2, with a weak D call TRBD1 (5 bases). In germline, CDR1 is MDHEN, CDR2 SYDVKM. The CDR3 runs to 13 residues. Trimming took 2 bases from V and 8 from J, leaving 12 bases between them. This CDR3 reads CASSLTGGGGYTF. In nucleotides, the CDR3 is TGTGCCAGCAGTTTAACCGGGGGTGGGGGCTACACCTTC.

V usage is TRBV5-1 and J usage is TRBJ2-3, with 8 bases aligning to TRBD2. V shed 0 bases and J 4 bases; nucleotides not matched to a gene: 7. Germline V gene sequence: CDR1 SGHRS, CDR2 YFSETQ. The CDR3 consists of 16 residues. The CDR3 sequence: CASSLAERGTSDTQYF. CDR3 coding DNA: TGCGCCAGCAGCTTGGCTGAGCGGGGGACCTCAGATACGCAGTATTTT. Complete variable domain (other parts from reference TRBV5-1 and TRBJ2-3): KAGVTQTPRYLIKTRGQQVTLSCSPISGHRSVSWYQQTPGQGLQFLFEYFSETQRNKGNFPGRFSGRQFSNSRSEMNVSTLELGDSALYLCASSLAERGTSDTQYFGPGTRLTVL.

The V and J genes are TRBV7-9 and TRBJ2-7; TRBD2 matches at 7 bases. The CDR3 consists of 15 residues. Losses at the gene ends were 4 bases for V and 2 bases for J; bases not matched to a gene: 8. Germline CDR1 is SEHNR and CDR2 is FQNEAQ (reference sequence). The CDR3 region is CASSSPGLSTYEQYF. The CDR3 nucleotides are TGTGCCAGCAGCTCCCCGGGACTATCTACCTACGAGCAGTACTTC.